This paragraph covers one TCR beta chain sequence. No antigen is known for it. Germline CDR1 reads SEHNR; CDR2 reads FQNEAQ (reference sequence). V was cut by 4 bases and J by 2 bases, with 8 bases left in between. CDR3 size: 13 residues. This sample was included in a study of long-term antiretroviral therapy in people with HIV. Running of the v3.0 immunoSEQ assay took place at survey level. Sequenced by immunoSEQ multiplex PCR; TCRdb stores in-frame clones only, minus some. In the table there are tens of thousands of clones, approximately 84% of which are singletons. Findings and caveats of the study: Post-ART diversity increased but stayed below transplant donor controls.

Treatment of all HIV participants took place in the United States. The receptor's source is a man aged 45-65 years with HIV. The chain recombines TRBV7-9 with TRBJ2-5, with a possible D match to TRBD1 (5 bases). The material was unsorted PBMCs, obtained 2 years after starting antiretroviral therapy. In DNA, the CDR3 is TGTGCCAGCAGCTCGACAGTACAAGAGACCCAGTACTTC. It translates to CASSSTVQETQYF. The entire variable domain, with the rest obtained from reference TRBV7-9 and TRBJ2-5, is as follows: DTGVSQNPRHKITKRGQNVTFRCDPISEHNRLYWYRQTLGQGPEFLTYFQNEAQLEKSRLLSDRFSAERPKGSFSTLEIQRTEQGDSAMYLCASSSTVQETQYFGPGTRLLVL.